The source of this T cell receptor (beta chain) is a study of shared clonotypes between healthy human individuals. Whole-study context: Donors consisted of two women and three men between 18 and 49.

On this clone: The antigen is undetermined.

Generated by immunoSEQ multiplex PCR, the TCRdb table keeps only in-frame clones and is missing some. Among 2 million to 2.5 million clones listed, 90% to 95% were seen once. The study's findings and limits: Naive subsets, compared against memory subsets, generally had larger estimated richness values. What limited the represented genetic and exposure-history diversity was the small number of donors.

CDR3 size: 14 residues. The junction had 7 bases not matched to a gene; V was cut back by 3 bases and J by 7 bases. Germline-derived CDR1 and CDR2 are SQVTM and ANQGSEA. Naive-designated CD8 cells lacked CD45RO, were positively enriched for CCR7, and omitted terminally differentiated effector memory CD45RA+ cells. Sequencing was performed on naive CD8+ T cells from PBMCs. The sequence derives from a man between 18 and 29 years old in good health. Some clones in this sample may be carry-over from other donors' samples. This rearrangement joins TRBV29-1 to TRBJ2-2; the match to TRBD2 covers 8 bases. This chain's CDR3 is CSVEKRERFGELFF. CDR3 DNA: TGCAGCGTTGAGAAGCGGGAGAGATTCGGGGAGCTGTTTTTT.